A single sample is the source of the 19 T cell receptor beta chains below, sequenced in a study of T cell repertoires in cytomegalovirus infection. TCRdb recomputed calls from the reads with MiXCR, one row per CDR3 protein. This table has hundreds of thousands of distinct CDR3 sequences, less than 20% appearing once. The specimen was PBMCs. These receptor sequences come from a human donor in good health (CMV status not recorded). Some clones in this sample may be carry-over from other donors' samples.

This clonotype was picked up a small number of times. V and J are TRBV27 and TRBJ2-7; no clear D. CDR1 MNHEY and CDR2 SMNVEV come from the germline V gene (reference sequence). Between the trimmed V and J ends, which lost 0 bases and 1 base, there was a span of 7 bases. This CDR3 contains 14 residues. The CDR3 region is CASSLSPHSYEQYF. The CDR3 region has the DNA TGTGCCAGCAGTTTATCCCCCCATTCCTACGAGCAGTACTTC.

This chain connects TRBV7-2 to TRBJ1-5, with 7 nucleotides matching TRBD1. Per the germline V gene, CDR1 is SGHTA and CDR2 is FQGNSA. The junction had 6 bases not matched to a gene; V was cut back by 1 base and J by 6 bases. This CDR3 region has 15 residues. The chain's CDR3 is CASSLDRGGFQPQHF. The CDR3 DNA sequence: TGTGCCAGCAGCTTAGACAGGGGAGGTTTTCAGCCCCAGCATTTT.

In nucleotides, the CDR3 is TGTGCCAGCTCACCAACTCAAGCATCGTACAATGAGCAGTTCTTC. Amino acids: CASSPTQASYNEQFF. This chain links TRBV18 with TRBJ2-1; D is unclear. The CDR3 is 15 residues long. V gave up 2 bases and J gave up 4 bases, with 12 bases separating them. Germline CDR1 KGHSH, CDR2 LQKENI.

The rearrangement links TRBV7-2 to TRBJ2-5; 7 nucleotides line up with TRBD2. After removal of 5 bases from V and 5 bases from J, the junction contained 8 bases not matched to a gene. This CDR3 has 14 amino acids. Germline V CDR1 and CDR2: SGHTA, FQGNSA. The CDR3 DNA sequence: TGTGCCAGCAGCCAGGCGGGAGTCCACGAGACCCAGTACTTC. Encoded protein: CASSQAGVHETQYF.

This clonotype showed up just a few times. V usage is TRBV10-3 and J usage is TRBJ2-5; 7 bases match TRBD1. The CDR3 loop spans 14 amino acids. CDR1 is ENHRY, CDR2 SYGVKD, per germline. After removal of 5 bases from V and 0 bases from J, the junction contained 3 bases not matched to a gene. As DNA, the CDR3 is TGTGCCATCAGTATGGACAGGTACCAAGAGACCCAGTACTTC. Translation: CAISMDRYQETQYF.

This clonotype came up many times. The gene calls are TRBV19 and TRBJ2-3, with 9 positions matching TRBD1. The germline gives CDR1 LNHDA, CDR2 SQIVND (reference sequence). The trim removed 5 bases at V and 0 bases at J, leaving 9 bases unmatched. CDR3 size: 17 residues. In DNA, the CDR3 is TGTGCCAGTAGTCAGGGACAGGGAGTTCCTAGCACAGATACGCAGTATTTT. This encodes CASSQGQGVPSTDTQYF.

The V gene is TRBV2, the J gene TRBJ1-2; a possible D gene is TRBD1 (5 bases). This CDR3 comprises 15 residues. V was cut by 3 bases and J by 2 bases, with 13 bases left in between. The V gene's germline CDR1 is SNHLY and CDR2 FYNNEI. The CDR3 reads CASSEGQGGNYGYTF. The CDR3 DNA is TGTGCCAGCAGTGAGGGGCAGGGAGGGAACTATGGCTACACCTTC.

This clonotype showed up just a few times. The chain employs TRBV7-6 and TRBJ2-3; 11 bases line up with TRBD2. The CDR3 loop spans 17 amino acids. The V gene's germline CDR1 is SGHVS and CDR2 FNYEAQ. V shed 5 bases, J shed 2 bases, and the junction held 9 bases outside the gene matches. The CDR3 loop is CASSRNLAGGLTDTQYF. The CDR3 DNA is TGTGCCAGCAGCCGAAACCTAGCGGGAGGCCTCACAGATACGCAGTATTTT. Drawing the rest from reference TRBV7-6 and TRBJ2-3, the complete variable domain is GAGVSQSPRYKVTKRGQDVALRCDPISGHVSLYWYRQALGQGPEFLTYFNYEAQQDKSGLPNDRFSAERPEGSISTLTIQRTEQRDSAMYRCASSRNLAGGLTDTQYFGPGTRLTVL.

The rearrangement links TRBV2 to TRBJ2-1; TRBD2 matches at 10 bases. The V gene's germline CDR1 is SNHLY and CDR2 FYNNEI. There are 16 residues in the CDR3. V shed 6 bases, J shed 8 bases, and the junction held 13 bases outside the gene matches. The CDR3 bases are TGTGCCAGCAGGCACCCCGGGACTAGCGCATACCATGAGCAGTTCTTC. Translating it yields CASRHPGTSAYHEQFF.

The chain carries TRBV20-1 and TRBJ2-3; a weak D match, TRBD1 (6 bases). Germline values: CDR1 DFQATT, CDR2 SNEGSKA (reference sequence). The germline V and J ends were trimmed by 4 bases and 0 bases, with 17 bases remaining between them. This CDR3 contains 16 residues. Here the CDR3 reads CSAMDSARPSTDTQYF. In nucleotides, the CDR3 is TGCAGTGCTATGGACAGCGCGAGACCCAGCACAGATACGCAGTATTTT.

This chain uses TRBV4-2 with TRBJ2-7; perhaps TRBD1 as D (5 bases). The ends were cut back, 0 bases at V and 7 bases at J, with 16 bases in the middle. This CDR3 spans 15 amino acids. CDR1 and CDR2 (germline): LGHNA, YNFKEQ. CDR3 sequence: CASSQEEGVSGEQYF. Written as DNA, the CDR3 is TGTGCCAGCAGCCAAGAGGAAGGGGTATCGGGTGAGCAGTACTTC.

At least ten counts were recorded for this clonotype. The rearrangement links TRBV7-8 to TRBJ2-3, with D possibly matching TRBD2 (5 bases). This CDR3 has 14 residues. Trimming left V 1 base short and J 6 bases short, with 11 bases between. From germline, CDR1 is SGHVS and CDR2 FQNEAQ. In DNA, the CDR3 is TGTGCCAGCAGCTTAGTTGCGGGCCCCGATACGCAGTATTTT. The encoded protein is CASSLVAGPDTQYF. The variable domain in full, with the rest retrieved from reference TRBV7-8 and TRBJ2-3, is GAGVSQSPRYKVAKRGQDVALRCDPISGHVSLFWYQQALGQGPEFLTYFQNEAQLDKSGLPSDRFFAERPEGSVSTLKIQRTQQEDSAVYLCASSLVAGPDTQYFGPGTRLTVL.

This clonotype was seen only a few times. The J gene is TRBJ1-4, the V gene TRBV7-2; D uncertain. This CDR3 region has 13 residues. V dropped 4 bases and J dropped 5 bases, with 8 bases sitting between them. Germline V lookup: CDR1 SGHTA, CDR2 FQGNSA. CDR3 coding DNA: TGTGCCAGCAGCTACGGGCCAAATGAAAAACTGTTTTTT. Translated: CASSYGPNEKLFF.

The J gene is TRBJ2-1, the V gene TRBV24-1; no clear D gene. V lost 2 bases and J 8 bases, leaving 15 bases between the germline ends. Germline V gene lookup returns CDR1 KGHDR and CDR2 SFDVKD. The CDR3 covers 15 residues. CDR3 sequence: CATSDSVALRDEQFF. The CDR3 nucleotides are TGTGCCACCAGTGATTCCGTAGCCCTCCGGGATGAGCAGTTCTTC.

CDR3 region: CASSPGGPLGSYEQYF. The CDR3 DNA follows: TGTGCCAGCAGCCCGGGGGGCCCCTTGGGGTCCTACGAGCAGTACTTC. This rearrangement joins TRBV5-4 to TRBJ2-7; possible D gene TRBD2, 7 bases. The CDR3 is 16 residues long. CDR1 is SGHNT and CDR2 is YYREEE in the germline V gene (reference sequence). V was shortened by 4 bases and J by 1 base, with 18 bases between the two germline ends.

This clonotype has ten or more counts. The V and J genes are TRBV6-1 and TRBJ2-3; 7 bases match TRBD1. The CDR3 runs 15 residues. Trimming took 4 bases from V and 5 from J; bases not matched to a gene: 9. The germline gives CDR1 MNHNS, CDR2 SASEGT. DNA of the CDR3: TGTGCCAGCAGTGTGAGGGCAAGGGGGCTAGATACGCAGTATTTT. Protein sequence: CASSVRARGLDTQYF.

The rearrangement uses TRBV19 and TRBJ1-5; D may be TRBD1 (5 bases). Per the germline V gene, CDR1 is LNHDA and CDR2 is SQIVND (reference sequence). V lost 5 bases, J lost 0 bases, and 17 bases lay in between. CDR3 length: 17 amino acids. The CDR3 region has the DNA TGTGCCAGTAGTTTGGCAGGGCGAAGTTATAGCAATCAGCCCCAGCATTTT. Its protein product is CASSLAGRSYSNQPQHF. Together with reference TRBV19 and TRBJ1-5, the CDR3 gives the full variable domain: DGGITQSPKYLFRKEGQNVTLSCEQNLNHDAMYWYRQDPGQGLRLIYYSQIVNDFQKGDIAEGYSVSREKKESFPLTVTSAQKNPTAFYLCASSLAGRSYSNQPQHFGDGTRLSIL.

The rearrangement uses TRBV5-1 and TRBJ2-7, with 7 bases aligning to TRBD1. V shed 5 bases, J shed 3 bases, and the junction held 11 bases outside the gene matches. Germline V gene data show CDR1 as SGHRS and CDR2 as YFSETQ. This CDR3 is 15 amino acids long. CDR3 in amino acids: CASSHTGTVDYEQYF. In DNA form, the CDR3 reads TGCGCCAGCAGTCACACCGGGACAGTCGACTACGAGCAGTACTTC.

This clonotype was seen many times. CDR3 nucleotide sequence: TGTGCCAGCAGTCCGAACGGGGGGACCAACACCGGGGAGCTGTTTTTT. Its protein is CASSPNGGTNTGELFF. V gene TRBV7-2 combines with J gene TRBJ2-2; the match to TRBD2 covers 7 bases. Germline V CDR1 and CDR2: SGHTA, FQGNSA. The trim removed 6 bases at V and 2 bases at J, leaving 9 bases unmatched. The CDR3 has 16 residues. The complete variable domain, with remaining parts taken from reference TRBV7-2 and TRBJ2-2, reads GAGVSQSPSNKVTEKGKDVELRCDPISGHTALYWYRQSLGQGLEFLIYFQGNSAPDKSGLPSDRFSAERTGGSVSTLTIQRTQQEDSAVYLCASSPNGGTNTGELFFGEGSRLTVL.